The rows below give T cell receptor beta chains drawn from one sample of a study of blood T cell repertoires in COVID-19. Repertoires were generated with immunoSEQ multiplex PCR, while TCRdb's copy carries only in-frame clones and drops some. This table has around 310,000 clones, roughly 91% appearing once. The specimen sequenced was PBMCs or T cells enriched from blood (not recorded which). These receptors all come from a woman in her 30s who had recovered from COVID-19. The CDR3 runs from the conserved cysteine through the conserved F or W. A D gene is named only where the DNA matches it firmly. Clone size appears in some rows only: once, few, many, or a class for an expanded clone.

CASSETGGGDTQYF | TGTGCCAGCAGTGAAACAGGGGGGGGAGATACGCAGTATTTT | once | TRBV27 | NA | TRBJ2-3
CASSQESGRAVFEQYF | TGCGCCAGCAGCCAAGAAAGCGGGAGGGCCGTTTTCGAGCAGTACTTC | NA | TRBV4-1 | TRBD2 | TRBJ2-7
CASSILQGYTGELFF | TGTGCCAGTAGTATTTTGCAGGGGTACACCGGGGAGCTGTTTTTT | NA | TRBV19 | NA | TRBJ2-2
CASSLMWSSYNSPLHF | TGTGCCAGTAGTTTAATGTGGAGCTCCTATAATTCACCCCTCCACTTT | NA | TRBV19 | NA | TRBJ1-6
CASSLLANEQFF | TGTGCCAGCAGCCTCTTAGCAAATGAGCAGTTCTTC | NA | TRBV6-2/TRBV6-3 | NA | TRBJ2-1
CASSLGSSGTYEQYF | TGTGCCAGCAGCTTGGGATCTAGCGGGACTTACGAGCAGTACTTC | NA | TRBV5-4 | TRBD2 | TRBJ2-7
CASSFLQDSYEQYF | TGTGCCAGCAGTTTTTTGCAGGACAGTTACGAGCAGTACTTC | NA | TRBV27 | NA | TRBJ2-7
CASSPGQGDGSEAFF | TGTGCCAGCAGCCCGGGACAGGGGGACGGGTCTGAAGCTTTCTTT | NA | TRBV7-9 | TRBD1 | TRBJ1-1
CASSILGRGFAGTEAFF | TGTGCCAGTAGTATCTTGGGCAGGGGGTTTGCAGGCACTGAAGCTTTCTTT | NA | TRBV19 | TRBD1 | TRBJ1-1
CASSSGQSYNEQFF | TGTGCCAGCAGCTCGGGACAGTCCTACAATGAGCAGTTCTTC | NA | TRBV7-6 | TRBD1 | TRBJ2-1
CASSQQGTTNTGELFF | TGTGCCAGCAGCCAACAGGGGACCACGAACACCGGGGAGCTGTTTTTT | NA | TRBV7-9 | TRBD1 | TRBJ2-2
CASTLIRGSGSRNEQFF | TGCGCCAGCACCCTAATTCGGGGATCTGGTTCTCGGAATGAGCAGTTCTTC | NA | TRBV4-1 | NA | TRBJ2-1
CASSGPGLAFYEQYF | TGTGCCAGCAGCGGGCCGGGACTGGCATTCTACGAGCAGTACTTC | NA | TRBV5-8 | NA | TRBJ2-7
CATRTGTRKSNTEAFF | TGTGCCACCCGAACCGGGACACGGAAATCGAACACTGAAGCTTTCTTT | once | TRBV19 | NA | TRBJ1-1
CASSPLWTGPNTEAFF | TGTGCCAGCAGCCCATTGTGGACAGGGCCGAACACTGAAGCTTTCTTT | NA | TRBV11-3 | TRBD1 | TRBJ1-1
CASSTRGLAPKVTDTQYF | TGTGCCAGCAGTACCCGTGGACTAGCCCCGAAAGTCACAGATACGCAGTATTTT | NA | TRBV27 | TRBD2 | TRBJ2-3
CASSRRTPEGYEQYF | TGTGCCAGCAGTCGCCGGACACCGGAAGGCTACGAGCAGTACTTC | NA | TRBV6-5 | NA | TRBJ2-7
CAISDKRMNTEAFF | TGTGCCATCAGTGACAAGAGAATGAACACTGAAGCTTTCTTT | NA | TRBV10-3 | NA | TRBJ1-1
CASSSPGFSPLHF | TGTGCCAGCAGCTCACCAGGGTTTTCACCCCTCCACTTT | NA | TRBV11-2 | NA | TRBJ1-6
CASSLQGGSNQPQHF | TGTGCCAGCAGCTTGCAGGGCGGCAGCAATCAGCCCCAGCATTTT | NA | TRBV7-2 | NA | TRBJ1-5
CATGTSGRNEQFF | TGTGCCACAGGGACTAGCGGGAGAAATGAGCAGTTCTTC | NA | TRBV4-2 | TRBD2 | TRBJ2-1
CASSQDKYEQYF | TGTGCCAGCAGTCAAGACAAATACGAGCAGTACTTC | NA | TRBV3-1/TRBV3-2 | NA | TRBJ2-7
CASRTATNYGYTF | TGTGCCAGCCGAACAGCTACTAACTATGGCTACACCTTC | NA | TRBV28 | NA | TRBJ1-2
CATSRDLTGAGNTIYF | TGTGCCACCAGCAGAGATTTAACAGGGGCTGGAAACACCATATATTTT | NA | TRBV15 | TRBD1 | TRBJ1-3
CASSLIDFTGELFF | TGTGCCAGCAGCTTGATCGACTTCACCGGGGAGCTGTTTTTT | NA | TRBV7-8 | NA | TRBJ2-2
CASSIGGRQSYEQYF | TGTGCCAGTAGTATCGGTGGGAGGCAGTCCTACGAGCAGTACTTC | NA | TRBV19 | NA | TRBJ2-7
CASRTGAQETQYF | TGCGCCAGCAGGACAGGGGCACAAGAGACCCAGTACTTC | NA | TRBV5-1 | TRBD1 | TRBJ2-5
CASSATFTNEKLFF | TGTGCCAGCAGCGCGACTTTTACTAATGAAAAACTGTTTTTT | NA | TRBV9 | NA | TRBJ1-4
CASTTGGLGYTF | TGTGCCAGCACCACAGGGGGGCTCGGCTACACCTTC | once | TRBV6-5 | TRBD1 | TRBJ1-2
CASSLEVGRVSFF | TGTGCCAGCAGCTTAGAGGTGGGCAGGGTCTCTTTCTTT | NA | TRBV7-2 | NA | TRBJ1-1
CASSQLQGLGCYEQYF | TGCGCCAGCAGTCAACTCCAGGGACTTGGTTGCTACGAGCAGTACTTC | few | TRBV23-1 | NA | TRBJ2-7
CASSQAGTGGAGTFSYEQYF | TGTGCCAGCAGCCAAGCCGGGACAGGGGGCGCCGGGACTTTTTCCTACGAGCAGTACTTC | NA | TRBV3-1/TRBV3-2 | TRBD1 | TRBJ2-7
CASSQSGTYEQYF | TGTGCCAGCAGCCAAAGCGGAACCTACGAGCAGTACTTC | once | TRBV3-1/TRBV3-2 | NA | TRBJ2-7
CSVAGETVKETQYF | TGCAGCGTTGCGGGGGAGACAGTTAAAGAGACCCAGTACTTC | NA | TRBV29-1 | NA | TRBJ2-5
CASSSRPVWGATNEKLFF | TGTGCCAGCAGCTCGAGGCCGGTCTGGGGAGCAACTAATGAAAAACTGTTTTTT | NA | TRBV7-6 | NA | TRBJ1-4
CASSIDLGTGTYEQYF | TGTGCCAGTAGTATAGATCTCGGGACAGGTACCTACGAGCAGTACTTC | NA | TRBV19 | TRBD1 | TRBJ2-7
CASSFISGRSREQYF | TGTGCCAGCAGCTTTATTAGCGGGAGATCCCGCGAGCAGTACTTC | few | TRBV5-6 | TRBD2 | TRBJ2-7
CASSQRSGINEQFF | TGTGCCAGCTCACAACGAAGCGGGATAAATGAGCAGTTCTTC | once | TRBV18 | TRBD2 | TRBJ2-1
CASYRDPDARGYTF | TGCGCCAGCTACAGGGACCCCGACGCAAGGGGCTACACCTTC | NA | TRBV5-1 | NA | TRBJ1-2
CASSSRWNTEAFF | TGTGCCAGCAGCTCTCGTTGGAACACTGAAGCTTTCTTT | NA | TRBV7-2 | NA | TRBJ1-1
CASSKDPFDRGPTHTQYF | TGTGCCAGCAGCAAAGATCCGTTTGACAGGGGGCCGACTCATACGCAGTATTTT | once | TRBV21-1 | NA | TRBJ2-3
CASSYEQGGAYEQYF | TGTGCCAGCAGTTATGAACAGGGGGGGGCCTACGAGCAGTACTTC | NA | TRBV6-5 | NA | TRBJ2-7
CASNGQGSQQYF | TGTGCCAGCAACGGACAGGGTTCGCAGCAGTACTTC | NA | TRBV28 | TRBD1 | TRBJ2-7
CASSLGTGSYEQYF | TGTGCCAGCAGCTTGGGGACAGGGTCGTACGAGCAGTACTTC | NA | TRBV7-2 | TRBD1 | TRBJ2-7
CASSTFSGRVSEQFF | TGTGCCAGCAGTACATTTAGCGGGAGGGTCAGTGAGCAGTTCTTC | NA | TRBV27 | TRBD2 | TRBJ2-1
CASSKSRDRGGHGYTF | TGTGCCAGCAGCAAAAGTAGAGACAGGGGCGGTCATGGCTACACCTTC | NA | TRBV21-1 | NA | TRBJ1-2
CASITDTGLAVPYEQYF | TGTGCCAGCATTACCGATACAGGGTTGGCGGTTCCCTACGAGCAGTACTTC | NA | TRBV2 | NA | TRBJ2-7
CASSLLAGVGEQFF | TGTGCCAGCAGCTTACTAGCGGGAGTAGGTGAGCAGTTCTTC | NA | TRBV7-9 | TRBD2 | TRBJ2-1
CASSDRPSKYEQYF | TGTGCCAGCAGTGACAGGCCCTCTAAGTACGAGCAGTACTTC | NA | TRBV2 | NA | TRBJ2-7
CASSQGLAGFRNEQYF | TGTGCCAGCAGCCAAGGATTAGCGGGTTTTAGGAACGAGCAGTACTTC | NA | TRBV3-1/TRBV3-2 | TRBD2 | TRBJ2-7
CASSRTGGNYGYTF | TGTGCCAGCAGTAGGACAGGGGGCAACTATGGCTACACCTTC | NA | TRBV6-5 | TRBD1 | TRBJ1-2
CATTKAETSYEQYF | TGTGCCACCACTAAAGCGGAAACCTCCTACGAGCAGTACTTC | NA | TRBV10-3 | NA | TRBJ2-7
CASSIPGGLRTGRSYNEQFF | TGTGCCAGCAGCATACCTGGGGGCCTTAGGACTGGAAGGTCCTACAATGAGCAGTTCTTC | NA | TRBV21-1 | NA | TRBJ2-1
CASSVNLDRREKLFF | TGTGCCAGCAGCGTAAATCTAGACAGACGGGAAAAACTGTTTTTT | NA | TRBV9 | NA | TRBJ1-4
CAISDLLVFYEQYF | TGTGCCATCAGTGATCTACTAGTCTTCTACGAGCAGTACTTC | NA | TRBV10-3 | NA | TRBJ2-7
CASSLTGAGQYF | TGTGCCAGCAGTCTCACGGGAGCCGGGCAGTACTTC | NA | TRBV6-2/TRBV6-3 | NA | TRBJ2-7